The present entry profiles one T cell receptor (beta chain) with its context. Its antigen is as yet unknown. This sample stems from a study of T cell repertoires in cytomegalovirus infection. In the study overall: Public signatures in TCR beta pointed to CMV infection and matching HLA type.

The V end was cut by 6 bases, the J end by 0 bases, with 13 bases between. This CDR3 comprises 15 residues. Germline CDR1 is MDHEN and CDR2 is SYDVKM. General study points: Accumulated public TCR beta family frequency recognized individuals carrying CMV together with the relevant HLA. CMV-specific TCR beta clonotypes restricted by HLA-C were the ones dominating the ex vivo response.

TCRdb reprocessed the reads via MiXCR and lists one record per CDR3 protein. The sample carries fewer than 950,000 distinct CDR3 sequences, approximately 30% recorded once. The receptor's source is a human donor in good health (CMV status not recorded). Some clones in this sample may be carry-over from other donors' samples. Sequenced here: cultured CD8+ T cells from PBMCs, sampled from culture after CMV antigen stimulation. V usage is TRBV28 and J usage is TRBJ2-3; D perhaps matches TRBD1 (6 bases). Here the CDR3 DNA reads TGTGCCAGCAGCAGGGGCTCCATGAGCACAGATACGCAGTATTTT. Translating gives CASSRGSMSTDTQYF.